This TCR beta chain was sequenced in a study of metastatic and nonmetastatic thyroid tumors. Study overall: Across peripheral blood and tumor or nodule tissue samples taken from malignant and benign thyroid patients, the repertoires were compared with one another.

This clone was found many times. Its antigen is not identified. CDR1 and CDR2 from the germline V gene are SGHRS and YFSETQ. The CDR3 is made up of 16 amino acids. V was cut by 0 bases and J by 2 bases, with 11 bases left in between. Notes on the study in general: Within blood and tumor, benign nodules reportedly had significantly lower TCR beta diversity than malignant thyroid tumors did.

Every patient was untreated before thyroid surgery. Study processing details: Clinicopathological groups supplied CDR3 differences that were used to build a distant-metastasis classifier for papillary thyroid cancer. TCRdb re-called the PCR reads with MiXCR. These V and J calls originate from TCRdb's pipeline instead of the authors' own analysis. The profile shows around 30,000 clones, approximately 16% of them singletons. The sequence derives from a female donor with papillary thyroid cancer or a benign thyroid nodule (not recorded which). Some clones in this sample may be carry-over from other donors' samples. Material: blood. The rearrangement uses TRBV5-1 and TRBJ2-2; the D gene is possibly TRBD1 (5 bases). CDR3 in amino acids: CASSLATGRNTGELFF. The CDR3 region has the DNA TGCGCCAGCAGCTTGGCCACAGGCAGAAACACCGGGGAGCTGTTTTTT.